This T cell receptor beta chain was identified during a study of naive and memory T cell subsets. CDR3 length: 16 amino acids. J gave up 3 bases and V 2 bases, and 8 bases lay outside the gene matches. CDR1 is DFQATT and CDR2 is SNEGSKA in the germline V gene (reference sequence). This clonotype was counted between two and nine times. An equimolar mix of two oligonucleotides served as the beta constant-region primer for TRBC1 and TRBC2. The cDNA 3' end received a ligated single-stranded oligonucleotide carrying the SP2 primer and a 12-nucleotide UMI. TCRdb redid the calling of the UMI-ligation and nested PCR reads with MiXCR, one entry per CDR3 protein. The sample carries 120,000 to 150,000 distinct CDR3 sequences, over 15% recorded once.

The V and J genes are TRBV20-1 and TRBJ2-7; 12 bases align to TRBD2. What was sequenced was naive CD4+ T cells from blood. The clonotype originates from a human donor in good health. The CDR3 sequence is CSARNTRTSGNYEQYF. Here the CDR3 DNA reads TGCAGTGCTAGAAACACCCGGACTAGCGGGAACTACGAGCAGTACTTC.